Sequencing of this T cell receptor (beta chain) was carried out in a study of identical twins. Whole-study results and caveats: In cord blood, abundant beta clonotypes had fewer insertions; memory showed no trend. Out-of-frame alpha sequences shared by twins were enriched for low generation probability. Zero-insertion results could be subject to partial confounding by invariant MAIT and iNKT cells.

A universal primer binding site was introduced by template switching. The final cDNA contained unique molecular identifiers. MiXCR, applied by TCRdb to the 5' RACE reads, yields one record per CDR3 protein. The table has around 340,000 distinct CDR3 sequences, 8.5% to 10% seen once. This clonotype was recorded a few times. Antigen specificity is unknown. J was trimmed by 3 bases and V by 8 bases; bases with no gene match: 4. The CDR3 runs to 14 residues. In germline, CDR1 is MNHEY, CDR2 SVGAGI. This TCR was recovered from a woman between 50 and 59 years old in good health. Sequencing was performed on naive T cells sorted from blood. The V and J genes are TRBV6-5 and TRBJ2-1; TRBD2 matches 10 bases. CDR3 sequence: CASASGSLYNEQFF. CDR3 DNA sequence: TGTGCCAGCGCTAGCGGGAGCCTCTACAATGAGCAGTTCTTC.